One and the same sample provided the 28 T cell receptor beta chains below, sequenced in a study of graft-versus-host responses after intestinal transplantation. Measured with immunoSEQ multiplex PCR; TCRdb has only the in-frame clones, and not every one. Counted here are about 84,000 clones, 85% to 95% occurring once; the ten biggest clones make up 0.3% to 0.35%. Their antigens remain unidentified. The source was unstimulated CD4+ T cells sorted from spleen or lymph node cells, collected before transplant. The origin of the receptors is a human donor who was the organ donor for an intestinal transplant.

The CDR3 loop reads CASSLVGGAVSYEQYF. Here the CDR3 DNA reads TGTGCCAGCAGCTTAGTAGGAGGGGCGGTCTCCTACGAGCAGTACTTC. This sequence joins TRBV11-2 and TRBJ2-7; D is perhaps TRBD2 (6 bases). This CDR3 comprises 16 residues. V was cut by 1 base and J by 0 bases, with 13 bases left in between. The germline V gene encodes CDR1 SGHAT and CDR2 FQNNGV.

The V call is TRBV15, the J call TRBJ1-3; 7 nucleotides agree with TRBD1. CDR3 length equals 14 residues. Germline CDR1 is LNHNV and CDR2 is YYDKDF (reference sequence). With 10 bases clipped from V and 2 bases from J, the junction kept 8 bases outside the gene matches. CDR3 residues: CASRGGATGNTIYF. DNA of the CDR3: TGTGCCAGCAGGGGGGGGGCCACTGGAAACACCATATATTTT.

The chain couples TRBV18 to TRBJ1-3; D is unclear. The CDR3 totals 16 residues. V was shortened by 1 base and J by 2 bases, with 12 bases between the two germline ends. CDR1 and CDR2 (germline): KGHSH, LQKENI. Here the CDR3 DNA reads TGTGCCAGCTCACCACGAGAGGATAATGCTGGAAACACCATATATTTT. It translates to CASSPREDNAGNTIYF.

The V and J genes are TRBV6-6 and TRBJ1-5; tentatively, D is TRBD1 (5 bases). Trimming stripped 4 bases from V and 3 bases from J, with 16 bases between. The CDR3 consists of 16 residues. From germline, CDR1 is MNHNY and CDR2 SVGAGI (reference sequence). The CDR3 protein is CASSSGLLEDNQPQHF. Written as DNA, the CDR3 is TGTGCCAGCAGTTCGGGACTCCTTGAGGACAATCAGCCCCAGCATTTT.

This sequence joins TRBV7-9 and TRBJ2-2; 8 bases are a match to TRBD2. V shed 6 bases, J shed 2 bases, and the junction held 8 bases outside the gene matches. Germline V gives CDR1 SEHNR, CDR2 FQNEAQ (reference sequence). The CDR3 extends over 16 amino acids. The chain's CDR3 is CASRNPGGGNTGELFF. CDR3 sequence (DNA): TGTGCCAGCAGGAATCCCGGGGGGGGTAACACCGGGGAGCTGTTTTTT.

The J gene is TRBJ1-2, the V gene TRBV10-3; 11 bases align to TRBD1. The germline V gene encodes CDR1 ENHRY and CDR2 SYGVKD. The trim removed 6 bases at V and 7 bases at J, leaving 7 bases unmatched. This CDR3 region has 14 residues. CDR3 nucleotide sequence: TGTGCCATCAGGCCGGGACAGGGGGATGGTGGCTACACCTTC. Translated, it gives CAIRPGQGDGGYTF.

The chain uses TRBV4-1 and TRBJ1-2; 11 bases fit TRBD1. Germline V gene data show CDR1 as MGHRA and CDR2 as YSYEKL. V was pared by 0 bases and J by 7 bases, with 16 bases of the junction left unmatched. This CDR3 has 19 amino acids. The CDR3 nucleotides read TGCGCCAGCAGCCAAGACGGATCAGACGGGACAGGGGGAAGGATTGGCTACACCTTC. It specifies CASSQDGSDGTGGRIGYTF.

The V and J genes are TRBV19 and TRBJ1-5, with TRBD1 identical over 8 bases. Germline V gene data show CDR1 as LNHDA and CDR2 as SQIVND (reference sequence). The CDR3 sequence is 16 residues long. Unmatched junction bases numbered 6, after V lost 3 bases and J lost 2 bases. CDR3 bases: TGTGCCAGTAGTATCAGCAGGGGGCACGGCAATCAGCCCCAGCATTTT. Translation: CASSISRGHGNQPQHF.

The chain carries TRBV18 and TRBJ2-1; a weak D match, TRBD2 (5 bases). The CDR3 sequence is 14 residues long. V shed 3 bases and J shed 5 bases, with 11 bases lying between them. Germline CDR1 and CDR2: KGHSH and LQKENI. CDR3 sequence reads: CASSPTDFNNEQFF. CDR3 in DNA: TGTGCCAGCTCACCCACGGACTTTAACAATGAGCAGTTCTTC.

V and J are TRBV6-1 and TRBJ2-1, with 9 bases lining up with TRBD2. Trimming cost V 0 bases and J 3 bases; bases outside gene matches: 9. This CDR3 has 18 residues. Germline values: CDR1 MNHNS, CDR2 SASEGT. CDR3 sequence reads: CASSEAGTLAGSYNEQFF. Here the CDR3 DNA reads TGTGCCAGCAGTGAAGCGGGGACGCTAGCGGGGAGCTACAATGAGCAGTTCTTC.

This clone showed up just a few times. This chain joins TRBV6-6 and TRBJ1-2; no clear D. V lost 2 bases and J 4 bases, leaving 11 bases between the germline ends. Germline CDR1 is MNHNY and CDR2 is SVGAGI (reference sequence). The CDR3 is made up of 14 amino acids. The CDR3 is CASSYALGSYGYTF. DNA of the CDR3: TGTGCCAGCAGTTACGCATTGGGGAGCTATGGCTACACCTTC.

This chain uses TRBV20-1 with TRBJ1-4; 9 bases fit TRBD1. CDR1 DFQATT and CDR2 SNEGSKA come from the germline V gene (reference sequence). This CDR3 is 11 amino acids long. CDR3 sequence reads: CSGTGMGKLFF. The CDR3 DNA reads TGCAGCGGGACAGGGATGGGAAAACTGTTTTTT.

The chain is built from TRBV4-1 and TRBJ1-5; TRBD1 is a possible D gene (6 bases). The length of the CDR3 is 19 residues. Deletions cut 0 bases from V and 3 bases from J, with 21 bases between. CDR1 MGHRA and CDR2 YSYEKL come from the germline V gene. The CDR3 nucleotides are TGCGCCAGCAGCCAAGATCTAGGCAGGGGAGAAATGGACAATCAGCCCCAGCATTTT. Amino acid sequence: CASSQDLGRGEMDNQPQHF.

The chain combines TRBV30 with TRBJ2-3, with a weak D call TRBD1 (5 bases). This CDR3 has 13 amino acids. Trimming removed 5 bases from V and 2 bases from J, with 11 bases in between. Germline CDR1 GTSNPN, CDR2 SVGIG (reference sequence). Here the CDR3 reads CAWGKQVTDTQYF. The CDR3 nucleotides are TGTGCCTGGGGAAAACAGGTCACAGATACGCAGTATTTT.

The chain couples TRBV6-1 to TRBJ2-1, with D unresolved. Germline CDR1 is MNHNS and CDR2 is SASEGT. V shed 2 bases and J shed 7 bases, with 12 bases lying between them. There are 14 residues in the CDR3. CDR3 sequence reads: CASSESRWRNEQFF. DNA for the CDR3: TGTGCCAGCAGTGAATCACGATGGCGGAATGAGCAGTTCTTC.

CDR3 nucleotides: TGTGCCTGGACCCGACAGTCCACCGGGGAGCTGTTTTTT. Its translation: CAWTRQSTGELFF. The chain couples TRBV30 to TRBJ2-2, with D tentatively TRBD1 (5 bases). The germline V gene has CDR1 GTSNPN and CDR2 SVGIG (reference sequence). Trimming pared 4 bases from V and 4 bases from J, leaving 10 bases between. The CDR3 loop spans 13 amino acids.

The chain combines TRBV30 with TRBJ2-1; 8 positions match TRBD2. The CDR3 totals 15 residues. J was trimmed by 5 bases and V by 5 bases; bases with no gene match: 11. CDR1 and CDR2 from the germline V gene are GTSNPN and SVGIG (reference sequence). CDR3 sequence reads: CAWGLGGAGNNEQFF. The CDR3, as DNA: TGTGCCTGGGGCCTCGGGGGGGCCGGGAACAATGAGCAGTTCTTC. The full variable domain, rest sourced from reference TRBV30 and TRBJ2-1, is SQTIHQWPATLVQPVGSPLSLECTVEGTSNPNLYWYRQAAGRGLQLLFYSVGIGQISSEVPQNLSASRPQDRQFILSSKKLLLSDSGFYLCAWGLGGAGNNEQFFGPGTRLTVL.

This chain connects TRBV11-2 to TRBJ2-6; 7 nucleotides match TRBD1. The CDR3 runs 18 residues. Trimming removed 6 bases from V and 2 bases from J; junction bases left unmatched: 13. Per germline, CDR1 SGHAT and CDR2 FQNNGV. As DNA, the CDR3 is TGTGCCAGCAGTTCAATTACAGGGGTCTTGGCTGGGGCCAACGTCCTGACTTTC. Its translation: CASSSITGVLAGANVLTF.

J is TRBJ2-1 and V is TRBV5-4; tentatively, D is TRBD2 (5 bases). This CDR3 region has 15 residues. CDR1 is SGHNT and CDR2 is YYREEE in the germline V gene (reference sequence). Trimming cost V 4 bases and J 5 bases, with 16 bases left between them. The CDR3 DNA follows: TGTGCCAGCAGCACAAAAACCGGGAATAACAATGAGCAGTTCTTC. This encodes CASSTKTGNNNEQFF.

The chain employs TRBV9 and TRBJ2-3, with 12 bases that match TRBD2. This CDR3 spans 16 amino acids. V dropped 5 bases and J dropped 2; count of bases not matched to a gene: 6. From germline, CDR1 is SGDLS and CDR2 YYNGEE. The CDR3 protein is CASSFLAGGHTDTQYF. Written as DNA, the CDR3 is TGTGCCAGCAGTTTTCTAGCGGGGGGGCACACAGATACGCAGTATTTT.

This sequence joins TRBV7-3 and TRBJ2-3; D is unclear. Trimming took 5 bases from V and 7 from J, leaving 13 bases between them. This CDR3 comprises 13 residues. The germline V gene has CDR1 SGHTA and CDR2 FQGTGA. The CDR3 protein is CASSPYHPNTQYF. CDR3 nucleotide sequence: TGTGCCAGCAGCCCCTATCACCCAAATACGCAGTATTTT.

The J gene is TRBJ1-4, the V gene TRBV6-6, with a possible D match to TRBD1 (6 bases). This CDR3 has 14 residues. Between the trimmed V and J ends, which lost 4 bases and 7 bases, there was a span of 13 bases. In germline, CDR1 is MNHNY, CDR2 SVGAGI (reference sequence). CDR3 sequence (DNA): TGTGCCAGCAGTTTTACAGGGAGCAGTGAAAAACTGTTTTTT. Its translation is CASSFTGSSEKLFF.

The CDR3 here is CASSYSWGLKTQYF. DNA for the CDR3: TGTGCCAGCAGTTACTCGTGGGGCTTAAAGACCCAGTACTTC. V and J are TRBV6-5 and TRBJ2-5; maybe TRBD1 (5 bases). Germline CDR1 is MNHEY and CDR2 is SVGAGI. The CDR3 length is 14 residues. V was clipped by 0 bases and J by 6 bases, with 11 bases between them.

The chain uses TRBV18 and TRBJ1-4, with 9 bases lining up with TRBD1. Germline values: CDR1 KGHSH, CDR2 LQKENI. The junction had 13 bases not matched to a gene; V was cut back by 6 bases and J by 8 bases. This CDR3 has 16 residues. CDR3 in DNA: TGTGCCAGCTCCCAACACGCCCTCACAGGGGGCGAAAAACTGTTTTTT. The encoded protein is CASSQHALTGGEKLFF.

This chain links TRBV10-3 with TRBJ2-7, with a tentative D call TRBD1 (5 bases). V was shortened by 5 bases and J by 1 base, with 12 bases between the two germline ends. Germline loops: CDR1 ENHRY, CDR2 SYGVKD. This CDR3 has 14 residues. The DNA of the CDR3 is TGTGCCATCAGTCCTCTGACAGATTCCTACGAGCAGTACTTC. As protein: CAISPLTDSYEQYF.

The chain links TRBV11-3 to TRBJ2-5; 8 nucleotides agree with TRBD1. Trimming removed 7 bases from V and 2 bases from J; junction bases left unmatched: 6. The germline V gene has CDR1 SGHNT and CDR2 YENEEA. This CDR3 is built from 14 residues. CDR3 sequence reads: CASTTGGKQETQYF. As DNA, the CDR3 is TGTGCCAGCACCACAGGGGGGAAACAAGAGACCCAGTACTTC.

Details on this clone: Other nucleotide sequences in the sample specify the same CDR3. This rearrangement joins TRBV19 to TRBJ2-4; 8 bases line up with TRBD2. The V segment lost 4 bases and the J segment 6 bases; nucleotides outside the gene matches: 11. This CDR3 has 16 residues. Germline loops: CDR1 LNHDA, CDR2 SQIVND (reference sequence). CDR3 residues: CASSRTSWPAGNIQYF. The CDR3 nucleotides read TGTGCCAGTAGTAGGACTAGCTGGCCTGCGGGAAACATTCAGTACTTC.

This chain joins TRBV5-4 and TRBJ2-1; 14 nucleotides align to TRBD2. Germline V lookup: CDR1 SGHNT, CDR2 YYREEE (reference sequence). The V gene end was trimmed by 4 bases and the J gene end by 7 bases; junction bases not matched to a gene: 10. This CDR3 contains 17 residues. The chain's CDR3 is CASSPGLAGDDANEQFF. Written as DNA, the CDR3 is TGTGCCAGCAGCCCGGGACTAGCGGGAGATGACGCAAATGAGCAGTTCTTC.